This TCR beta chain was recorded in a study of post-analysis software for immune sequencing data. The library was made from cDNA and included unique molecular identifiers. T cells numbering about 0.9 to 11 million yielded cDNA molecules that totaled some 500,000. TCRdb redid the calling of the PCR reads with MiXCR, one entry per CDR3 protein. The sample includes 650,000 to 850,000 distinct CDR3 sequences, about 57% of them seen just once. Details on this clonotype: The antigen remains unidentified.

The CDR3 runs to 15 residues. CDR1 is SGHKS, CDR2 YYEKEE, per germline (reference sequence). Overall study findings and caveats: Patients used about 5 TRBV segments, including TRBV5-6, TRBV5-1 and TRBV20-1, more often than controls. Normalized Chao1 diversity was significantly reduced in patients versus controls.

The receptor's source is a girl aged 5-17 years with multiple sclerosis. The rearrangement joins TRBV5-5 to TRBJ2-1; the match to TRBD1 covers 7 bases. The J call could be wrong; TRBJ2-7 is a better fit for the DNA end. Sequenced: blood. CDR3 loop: CASSLEGGPYNEQYF. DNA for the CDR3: TGTGCCAGCAGCTTGGAAGGGGGCCCCTACAATGAGCAGTACTTC.